The 12 T cell receptor beta chains below were found in one sample sequenced in a study of blood T cell repertoires in COVID-19. Data came from immunoSEQ multiplex PCR; TCRdb stores just in-frame clones and leaves some out. Of about 190,000 clones in the sample, about 82% were seen once. The specimen was peripheral blood. These TCRs come from a woman in her 30s with acute or convalescent COVID-19.

The genes are TRBV7-9 and TRBJ1-4, with 7 bases lining up with TRBD1. Trimming cost V 5 bases and J 4 bases; bases outside gene matches: 7. The CDR3 contains 15 residues. Per germline, CDR1 SEHNR and CDR2 FQNEAQ (reference sequence). The CDR3 reads CASSRGTVDNEKLFF. In nucleotides, the CDR3 is TGTGCCAGCAGCCGGGGGACAGTCGATAATGAAAAACTGTTTTTT. Full variable domain (missing parts from reference TRBV7-9 and TRBJ1-4): DTGVSQNPRHKITKRGQNVTFRCDPISEHNRLYWYRQTLGQGPEFLTYFQNEAQLEKSRLLSDRFSAERPKGSFSTLEIQRTEQGDSAMYLCASSRGTVDNEKLFFGSGTQLSVL.

This chain links TRBV7-6 with TRBJ2-7; D is undetermined. V dropped 1 base and J dropped 0 bases, with 16 bases sitting between them. Germline-derived CDR1 and CDR2 are SGHVS and FNYEAQ. The CDR3 has 17 amino acids. For the CDR3, the DNA is TGTGCCAGCAGCTTAGAGCAATCCTCAGGTAGCTCCTACGAGCAGTACTTC. Protein product: CASSLEQSSGSSYEQYF.

The V gene is TRBV2, the J gene TRBJ2-7, with 7 bases identical to TRBD1. After removal of 8 bases from V and 2 bases from J, the junction contained 3 bases not matched to a gene. The germline CDR1 and CDR2 sequences are SNHLY and FYNNEI. This CDR3 is 12 amino acids long. CDR3 protein: CASGTATYEQYF. The CDR3 coding sequence is TGTGCCAGCGGGACAGCCACCTACGAGCAGTACTTC.

The chain's CDR3 is CASGRDRGLETQYF. The CDR3 coding sequence is TGTGCCAGCGGAAGGGACAGGGGATTGGAGACCCAGTACTTC. The chain has TRBV7-2 and TRBJ2-5; 10 nucleotides match TRBD1. CDR3 length: 14 residues. Germline V gives CDR1 SGHTA, CDR2 FQGNSA. With V trimmed by 8 bases and J by 5 bases, 8 bases remained unmatched. The variable domain in full, with the rest retrieved from reference TRBV7-2 and TRBJ2-5, is GAGVSQSPSNKVTEKGKDVELRCDPISGHTALYWYRQSLGQGLEFLIYFQGNSAPDKSGLPSDRFSAERTGGSVSTLTIQRTQQEDSAVYLCASGRDRGLETQYFGPGTRLLVL.

The chain joins TRBV27 to TRBJ1-5; D uncertain. The CDR3 is 14 residues long. The ends were cut back, 2 bases at V and 4 bases at J, with 9 bases in the middle. Germline-derived CDR1 and CDR2 are MNHEY and SMNVEV (reference sequence). CDR3 coding DNA: TGTGCCAGCAGTTTAGGTTTGCGGAATCAGCCCCAGCATTTT. Its translation: CASSLGLRNQPQHF.

CDR3 sequence (DNA): TGTGCCAGCAGCGGGGCCGGTTATCCAAAAGCTTTCTTT. Translated, it gives CASSGAGYPKAFF. This rearrangement joins TRBV9 to TRBJ1-1; D remains ambiguous. Trimming shortened V by 3 bases and J by 9 bases, and 15 bases separated the two germline ends. The CDR3 loop spans 13 amino acids. The germline gives CDR1 SGDLS, CDR2 YYNGEE.

The gene calls are TRBV25-1 and TRBJ1-3; no clear D. The CDR3 covers 14 residues. Trimming took off 9 bases at V and 0 bases at J, with 12 bases between the two ends. In germline, CDR1 is MGHDK, CDR2 SYGVNS. DNA of the CDR3: TGTGCCAGTTCCTTCTCCCCCTCTGGAAACACCATATATTTT. Encoded protein: CASSFSPSGNTIYF.

The V call is TRBV6-2 or TRBV6-3, the J call TRBJ1-5; the D gene is possibly TRBD1 (6 bases). Trimming pared 6 bases from V and 6 bases from J, leaving 15 bases between. The length of the CDR3 is 14 residues. Germline lookup yields CDR1 MNHEY and CDR2 SVGEGT. The CDR3 DNA sequence: TGTGCCAGCAGCTCTACAGGGTATGGTCAGCCCCAGCATTTT. Translated, it gives CASSSTGYGQPQHF.

This chain connects TRBV5-6 to TRBJ2-2; tentative D call: TRBD2 (7 bases). This CDR3 comprises 17 residues. Germline-derived CDR1 and CDR2 are SGHDT and YYEEEE. The V end lost 4 bases, the J end lost 4 bases, and 20 bases lay between the germline ends. CDR3 sequence reads: CASSRSGGGAGTGELFF. The CDR3 nucleotides are TGTGCCAGCAGCCGGTCGGGCGGGGGCGCGGGCACCGGGGAGCTGTTTTTT.

The chain combines TRBV19 with TRBJ1-3, with D tentatively TRBD1 (6 bases). Germline V lookup: CDR1 LNHDA, CDR2 SQIVND (reference sequence). This CDR3 region has 15 residues. V lost 5 bases and J lost 1, with 12 bases in between. The DNA for the CDR3 is TGTGCCAGTAGTCTCCTCCAGGGGTCTGGAAACACCATATATTTT. It yields the protein CASSLLQGSGNTIYF.

J is TRBJ1-2 and V is TRBV6-2 or TRBV6-3; D is unclear. Germline V gene sequence: CDR1 MNHEY, CDR2 SVGEGT. This CDR3 contains 16 residues. V lost 0 bases to trimming and J lost 4 bases, with 15 bases between them. CDR3 nucleotide sequence: TGTGCCAGCAGTTACTCTTATAAGGGAGAAGGCTATGGCTACACCTTC. This encodes CASSYSYKGEGYGYTF.

This clone has just one count. V and J are TRBV28 and TRBJ2-5, with a weak D call TRBD1 (5 bases). Trimming cost V 6 bases and J 2 bases, with 16 bases left between them. This CDR3 is 15 amino acids long. Germline-derived CDR1 and CDR2 are MDHEN and SYDVKM. The CDR3 DNA reads as TGTGCCAGCAGCCAGGACATGCTGAATCAAGAGACCCAGTACTTC. It translates to CASSQDMLNQETQYF.